The source of this T cell receptor beta chain is a study of shared clonotypes between healthy human individuals (dated by TCRdb to 2018 to 2020). Context from the whole study: A couple of women and a few men aged 18 to 49 years were included in the cohort. To estimate repertoire size and how much clonotypes are shared between individuals, the study performed deep sequencing of blood TCR repertoires from about five healthy adults. Each donor's leukapheresis produced roughly between roughly 0.85 and 9 billion PBMCs. To increase sequencing depth and limit assay-specific biases, different laboratories used diverse techniques to prepare libraries and sequence TCR repertoires. Study-wide conclusions, independent of this receptor: Because the study included only a small number of donors, the genetic and exposure-history diversity represented was limited. Sampling was restricted to blood, and TCR repertoires in tissue are likely to differ from TCR repertoires in blood. Pairwise subsampling led to the expectation that sequencing depth would affect the degree of clonotype sharing among donors.

A note on this clone: No cognate antigen has been identified for it. One base away there is no much larger clone; base qualities are not given.

The donors were healthy, HIV-negative adults with no recently reported acute infections or vaccinations. Every donor was a Caucasian adult residing in Nashville, Tennessee, USA. For unsorted samples, approximately 84 million PBMCs were counted, and genomic DNA was extracted using the QIAamp DNA Blood Mini kit. Blood was collected by leukapheresis, and PBMCs were isolated by Ficoll-Histopaque density gradient centrifugation and then cryopreserved in liquid nitrogen vapor phase. The germline V gene gives CDR1 as SGHDT and CDR2 as YYEEEE. The CDR3 covers 19 residues, taking in both the cysteine and the phenylalanine. Only the CDR3 DNA stays, 57 bases, in frame from base 1. V gives up 0 bases and J gives up 6 bases, and the segment between their germline ends measures 28 bases. Using the deep immunoSEQ assay, TCR CDR3 regions were amplified from genomic DNA by multiplex PCR. Extracted genomic DNA from each cell subset was spread evenly across all wells of several immunoSEQ 96-well plates, with each plate serving as a replicate. For unsorted PBMC, each replicate PCR was loaded with roughly 270 ng genomic DNA, equivalent to about 33,000 T cell genomes. Unsorted PBMC genomic DNA was sequenced across ten immunoSEQ deep assay plates. Purified libraries were quantified with a Qubit 3.0 fluorometer, sized on a Bioanalyzer 2100, and re-quantified with the KAPA Library Quantification kit. Each immunoSEQ 96-well plate was sequenced on its own single-read 150-cycle Illumina NextSeq 550 flow cell. The authors' pipeline ran thus. Because only junctional sequences without quality scores were contained in the immunoSEQ output, filtering matching that applied to full-length reads could not be performed. To assign V/J genes and CDR3, sequences were annotated against IMGT germline references using PyIR, a Python wrapper for IgBLAST v1.9. Reads with weak V/J assignments (E-value above 1e-6), missing CDR3, stop codons, out-of-frame junctions, or ambiguous translated residues were removed. V3J clonotypes were defined by identical inferred V gene, J gene, and CDR3 amino acid sequence. To compute the percentage overlap between repertoires, the number of shared unique clonotypes was divided by the size of the smaller repertoire. Richness of each repertoire was evaluated using RTK rarefaction, the Chao1 estimator, and Recon v2.1 estimates of unobserved clonotypes. TCRdb stores this immuneACCESS table with in-frame sequences only. Part of the clones is absent; in the studies checked, under half of the shortfall reflects unresolved V genes, and no reason is known for the rest. The DNA gave D and trimming, while V, J and clone size come from that table. Present in this sample are approximately 480,000 clones, approximately 79% of which were seen just once. Of the sample, around 12% falls within the top ten clones.

The sequence links TRBV5-6 to TRBJ2-7, and TRBD2 may be the D gene, going by 6 matching bases. Sequencing was carried out using PBMCs. This receptor was identified in a woman in her 40s in good health. Some clones in this sample may be carry-over from other donors' samples. The CDR3 region has the sequence CASSLAVGGRDLLRGEQYF. The sequenced DNA is TGTGCCAGCAGCTTGGCTGTGGGGGGACGGGACCTGCTTCGTGGCGAGCAGTACTTC.